This TCR beta chain comes out of a study of response to subunit inactivated influenza vaccine (dated by TCRdb to the late 2010s). For context, the study as a whole: To follow how T cells responded to a trivalent subunit inactivated influenza vaccine, the researchers relied on deep quantitative profiling of the T cell receptor repertoire.

Library preparation employed RT-PCR. Sequencing relied on an Illumina HiSeq 2500. TCRdb ran its own pipeline on the public reads, namely fastp trimming at Q25 and MiXCR clone calling, and kept in-frame beta chains. Every distinct CDR3 protein forms one entry, paired with its most common genes and DNA. Across this sample there are 500,000 to 600,000 distinct CDR3 sequences, with approximately 7.1% seen only once. The ten biggest clones cover 10% to 15% of the sample. This clonotype was detected many times. Its recognized antigen is unknown. Per-nucleotide qualities are absent, and no much larger clonotype sits a single base away. Overall study results and their limits: It was suggested by the authors that each seasonal influenza vaccination may recruit only a limited number of new T cells.

The CDR3 contains 13 residues, cysteine and phenylalanine counted. Only the CDR3 region is kept as DNA, spanning 39 bases read in frame from base 1. Trimming takes 6 bases from V and 5 bases from J, and the germline ends sit 13 bases apart. The chain joins TRBV12-3 or TRBV12-4 to TRBJ1-1; TRBD1 is a weak D gene call, 5 bases matching. The sample consisted of PBMCs from blood, taken around 25 months after vaccination. The clonotype originates from a man aged 50 to 69 who received an inactivated influenza vaccine. Donor details come from another sample of the same person, matched by shared clones. The nucleotide sequence is TGTGCCAGCAGCTTTCAGGGAGGAACTGAAGCTTTCTTT. It specifies CASSFQGGTEAFF.